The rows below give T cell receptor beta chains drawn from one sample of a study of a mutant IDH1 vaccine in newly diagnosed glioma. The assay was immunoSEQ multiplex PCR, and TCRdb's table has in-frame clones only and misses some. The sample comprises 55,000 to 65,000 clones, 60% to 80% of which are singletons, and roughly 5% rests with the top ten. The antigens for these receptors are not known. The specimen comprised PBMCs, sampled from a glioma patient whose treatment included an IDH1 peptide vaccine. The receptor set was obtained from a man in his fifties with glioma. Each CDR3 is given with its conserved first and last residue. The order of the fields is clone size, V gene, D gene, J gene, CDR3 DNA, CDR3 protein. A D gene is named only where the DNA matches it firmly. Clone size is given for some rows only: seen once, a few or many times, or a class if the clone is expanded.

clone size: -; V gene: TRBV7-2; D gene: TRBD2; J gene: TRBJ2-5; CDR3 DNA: TGTGCCAGCAGCTTACTGGCGGGGGGGGAGACCCAGTACTTC; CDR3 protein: CASSLLAGGETQYF
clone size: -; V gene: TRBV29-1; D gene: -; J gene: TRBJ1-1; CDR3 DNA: TGCAGCGTTGAACAGGGCCCCGGGATGAACACTGAAGCTTTCTTT; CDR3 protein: CSVEQGPGMNTEAFF
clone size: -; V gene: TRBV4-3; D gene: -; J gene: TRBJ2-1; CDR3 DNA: TGCGCCAGCAGCCAAGGGGCCGACAGGCAGCAGTTCTTC; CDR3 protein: CASSQGADRQQFF
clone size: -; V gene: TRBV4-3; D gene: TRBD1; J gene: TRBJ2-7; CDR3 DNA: TGCGCCAGCAGCCAAGAGGGGACAGCTTCTGGGGAGCAGTACTTC; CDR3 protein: CASSQEGTASGEQYF
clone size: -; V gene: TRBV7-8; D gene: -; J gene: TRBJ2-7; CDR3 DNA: TGTGCCAGCAGCTGGGGGGCGAAGAACGAGCAGTACTTC; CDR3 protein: CASSWGAKNEQYF
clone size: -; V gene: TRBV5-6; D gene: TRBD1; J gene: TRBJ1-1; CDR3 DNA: TGTGCCAGCAGCGAGGGACAGGGGGTTTTGAACACTGAAGCTTTCTTT; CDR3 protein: CASSEGQGVLNTEAFF
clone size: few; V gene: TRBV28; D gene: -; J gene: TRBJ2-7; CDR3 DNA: TGTGCCAGCAGTTCGGGACCTATAGTGGCCTACGAGCAGTACTTC; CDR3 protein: CASSSGPIVAYEQYF
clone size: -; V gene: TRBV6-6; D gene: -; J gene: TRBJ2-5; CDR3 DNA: TGTGCCAGCAGGGTCGGGACGCCAGGGGCCCAGTACTTC; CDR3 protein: CASRVGTPGAQYF
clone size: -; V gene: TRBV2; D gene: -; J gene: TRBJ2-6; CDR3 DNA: TGTGCCAGCACCTTTGGGGCAGTGGGGAGCTCTGGGGCCAACGTCCTGACTTTC; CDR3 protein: CASTFGAVGSSGANVLTF
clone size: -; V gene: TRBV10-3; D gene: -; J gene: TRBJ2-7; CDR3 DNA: TGTGCCATCAGTGAGCGGGCAGGCGGCTACGAGCAGTACTTC; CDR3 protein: CAISERAGGYEQYF
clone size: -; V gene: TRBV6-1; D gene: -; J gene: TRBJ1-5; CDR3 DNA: TGTGCCAGCAGTGAAACCGCGGCCCAGCATTTT; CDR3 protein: CASSETAAQHF
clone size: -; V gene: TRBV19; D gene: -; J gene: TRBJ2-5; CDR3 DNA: TGTGCCAGTAGTCTCGGGGGCCGCCTTCAAGAGACCCAGTACTTC; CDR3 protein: CASSLGGRLQETQYF
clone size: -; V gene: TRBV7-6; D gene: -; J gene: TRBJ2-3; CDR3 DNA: TGTGCCAGCAGCCCACGAGAAGATACGCAGTATTTT; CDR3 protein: CASSPREDTQYF
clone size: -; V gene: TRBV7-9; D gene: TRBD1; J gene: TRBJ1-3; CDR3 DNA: TGTGCCGGATCTACAGGGGGCGCGGATGGAAACACCATATATTTT; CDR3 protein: CAGSTGGADGNTIYF
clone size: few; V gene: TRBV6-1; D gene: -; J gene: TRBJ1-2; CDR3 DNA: TGTGCCAGCAGTGAAGGCGTGACCAGAGCCTATGGCTACACCTTC; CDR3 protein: CASSEGVTRAYGYTF
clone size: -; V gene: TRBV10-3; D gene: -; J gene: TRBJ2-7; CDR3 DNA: TGTGCCATCAGGAGGGCCGACAACTACGAGCAGTACTTC; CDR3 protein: CAIRRADNYEQYF
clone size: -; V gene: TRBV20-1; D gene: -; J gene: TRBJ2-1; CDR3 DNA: TGCAGTGCTAGCGGGTACAATGAGCAGTTCTTC; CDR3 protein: CSASGYNEQFF
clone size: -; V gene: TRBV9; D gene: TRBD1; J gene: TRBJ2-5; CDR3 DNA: TGTGCCAGCAGCGCCCGTCCTTCTTCCGGGACAGGAGTCGGGGAGACCCAGTACTTC; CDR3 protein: CASSARPSSGTGVGETQYF
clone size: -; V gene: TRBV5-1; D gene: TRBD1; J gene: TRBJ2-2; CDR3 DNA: TGCGCCAGCAATGAGGGGGCGCGGGTCACCGGGGAGCTGTTTTTT; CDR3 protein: CASNEGARVTGELFF
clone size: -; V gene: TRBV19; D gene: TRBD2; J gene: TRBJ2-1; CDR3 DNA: TGTGCCAGTAGTGCCCTTCTAGCGGGGGGGCCGGGTGAGCAGTTCTTC; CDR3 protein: CASSALLAGGPGEQFF
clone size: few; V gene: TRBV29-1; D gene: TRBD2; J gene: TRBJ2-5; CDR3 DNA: TGCAGCGTTGTTCGGACTAGCAAAGAGACCCAGTACTTC; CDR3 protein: CSVVRTSKETQYF
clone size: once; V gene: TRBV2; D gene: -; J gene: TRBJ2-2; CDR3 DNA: TGTGCCAGCAGGGAAAGCCGGGCCCTCACCGGGGAGCTGTTTTTT; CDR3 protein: CASRESRALTGELFF
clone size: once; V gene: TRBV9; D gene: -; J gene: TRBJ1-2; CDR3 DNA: TGTGCCAGCAGCGTAGATGCAGGGAGAGCCTATGGCTACACCTTC; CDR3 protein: CASSVDAGRAYGYTF
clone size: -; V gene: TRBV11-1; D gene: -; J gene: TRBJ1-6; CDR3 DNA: TGTGCCAGCAGCCGCCGGGGAAATAATTCACCCCTCCACTTT; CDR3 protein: CASSRRGNNSPLHF
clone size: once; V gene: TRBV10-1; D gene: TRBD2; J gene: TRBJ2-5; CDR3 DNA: TGCGCCAGCAGTGAGTCGTTTCTAGCGGGGCAAGAGACCCAGTACTTC; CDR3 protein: CASSESFLAGQETQYF
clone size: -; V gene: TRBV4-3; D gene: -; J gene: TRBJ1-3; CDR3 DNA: TGCGCCAGCAGCCAAGCGGCAGGGGCTCAATACACCATATATTTT; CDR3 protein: CASSQAAGAQYTIYF
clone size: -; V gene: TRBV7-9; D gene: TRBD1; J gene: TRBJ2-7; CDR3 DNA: TGTGCCAGCAGCTTAAGTGGACAGGGGGCAAACGAGCAGTACTTC; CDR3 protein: CASSLSGQGANEQYF
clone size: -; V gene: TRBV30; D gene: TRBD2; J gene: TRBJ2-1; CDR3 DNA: TGTGCCTGGAGTGCACGGGGTAGCGGGGGGGGGCGTGAGCAGTTCTTC; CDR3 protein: CAWSARGSGGGREQFF
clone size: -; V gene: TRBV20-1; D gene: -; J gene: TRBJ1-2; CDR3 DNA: TGCAGTGCTAGTCGTCTTCTAGGCTACACCTTC; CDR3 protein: CSASRLLGYTF
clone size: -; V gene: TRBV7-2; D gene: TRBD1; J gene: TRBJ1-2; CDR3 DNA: TGTGCCAGCAGCTCCCGACAGGGCCTGGGCTACACCTTC; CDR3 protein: CASSSRQGLGYTF
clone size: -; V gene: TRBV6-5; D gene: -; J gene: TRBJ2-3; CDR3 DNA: TGTGCCAGCACCCCCCGGGGTCAAGATACGCAGTATTTT; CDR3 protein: CASTPRGQDTQYF
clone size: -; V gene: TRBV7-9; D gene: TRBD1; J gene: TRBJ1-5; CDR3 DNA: TGTGCCAGCAGTTCGACAGGGGGCACACAGCCCCAGCATTTT; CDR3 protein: CASSSTGGTQPQHF
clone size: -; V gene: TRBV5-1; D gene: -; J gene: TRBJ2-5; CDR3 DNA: TGCGCCAGCAGCTTGGCCGAAGGTACAGGGATAGGGACCCAGTACTTC; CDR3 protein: CASSLAEGTGIGTQYF
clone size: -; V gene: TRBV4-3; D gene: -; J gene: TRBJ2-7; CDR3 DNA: TGCGCCAGCAGCCAAGATAGGGACGGTTACTACGAGCAGTACTTC; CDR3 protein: CASSQDRDGYYEQYF
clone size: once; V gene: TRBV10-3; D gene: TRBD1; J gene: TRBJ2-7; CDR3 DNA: TGTGCCATCAGTGAATTGTCCCCGGGACAGGGAGACGAGCAGTACTTC; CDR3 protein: CAISELSPGQGDEQYF
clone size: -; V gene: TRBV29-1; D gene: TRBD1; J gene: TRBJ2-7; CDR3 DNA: TGCAGCGTTGCCCCCGGGACAGGGGGCTCCGAGCAGTACTTC; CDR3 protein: CSVAPGTGGSEQYF
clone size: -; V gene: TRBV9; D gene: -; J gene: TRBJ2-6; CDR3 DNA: TGTGCCAGCAGCGACCGGGTCCAGACGGTTCCTGGGGCCAACGTCCTGACTTTC; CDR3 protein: CASSDRVQTVPGANVLTF
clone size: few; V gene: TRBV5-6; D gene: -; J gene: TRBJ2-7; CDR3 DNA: TGTGCCAGCAGCTTGGCCGACGAGCAGTACTTC; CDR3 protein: CASSLADEQYF
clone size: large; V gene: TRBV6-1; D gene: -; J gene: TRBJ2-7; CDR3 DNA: TGTGCCAGCAGTGAAGGACAGGGAGGAGAGGAGCAGTACTTC; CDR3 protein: CASSEGQGGEEQYF
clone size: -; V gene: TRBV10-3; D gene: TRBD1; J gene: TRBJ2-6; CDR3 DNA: TGTGCCATCAGGGAGACAGGGTCTGGGGCCAACGTCCTGACTTTC; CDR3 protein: CAIRETGSGANVLTF
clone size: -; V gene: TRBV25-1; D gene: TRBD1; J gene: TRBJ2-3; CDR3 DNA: TGTGCCAGCAGTGGCTCGACAGGGGACACAGATACGCAGTATTTT; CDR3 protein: CASSGSTGDTDTQYF
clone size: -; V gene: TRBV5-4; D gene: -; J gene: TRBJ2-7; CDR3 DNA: TGTGCCAGCAAAATCGGTAGCTCCTACGAGCAGTACTTC; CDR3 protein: CASKIGSSYEQYF
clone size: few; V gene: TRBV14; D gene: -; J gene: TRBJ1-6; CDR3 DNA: TGTGCCAGCAGCCAATTGGGGGTTTCACCCCTCCACTTT; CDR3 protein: CASSQLGVSPLHF
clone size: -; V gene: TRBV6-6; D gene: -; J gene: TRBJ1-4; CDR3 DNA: TGTGCCAGCAGTTACTCGAGCACCTCAACTAATGAAAAACTGTTTTTT; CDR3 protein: CASSYSSTSTNEKLFF
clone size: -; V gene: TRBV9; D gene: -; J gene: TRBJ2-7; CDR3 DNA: TGTGCCAGCAGCCCCGGGACCTACTACGAGCAGTACTTC; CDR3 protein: CASSPGTYYEQYF
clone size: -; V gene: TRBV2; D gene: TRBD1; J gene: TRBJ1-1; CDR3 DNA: TGTGCCAGCAGGGGGACAGTCCCTGAAGCTTTCTTT; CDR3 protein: CASRGTVPEAFF
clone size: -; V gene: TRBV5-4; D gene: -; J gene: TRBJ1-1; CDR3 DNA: TGTGCCAGCAGCTTGATGAACACTGAAGCTTTCTTT; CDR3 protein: CASSLMNTEAFF
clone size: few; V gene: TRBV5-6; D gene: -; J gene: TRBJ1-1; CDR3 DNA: TGTGCCAGCAGCCGGCGGAGGGTTAGCGCTGAAGCTTTCTTT; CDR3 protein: CASSRRRVSAEAFF